One and the same sample provided the 28 T cell receptor beta chains below, sequenced in a study of identifying expanded T cells in peripheral blood. Repertoires were generated with immunoSEQ multiplex PCR, while TCRdb's copy carries only in-frame clones and drops some. The sample records 55,000 to 75,000 clones, 87% being singletons. Sequences were obtained from blood. These receptors came from a person aged 18-70 years in good health.

The chain joins TRBV28 to TRBJ1-1; D might be TRBD1 (6 bases). V lost 8 bases and J lost 7, with 11 bases in between. The CDR3 length is 11 residues. Germline V gene lookup returns CDR1 MDHEN and CDR2 SYDVKM. This CDR3 is CASGIQGEAFF. As DNA, the CDR3 is TGTGCCAGCGGAATACAGGGTGAAGCTTTCTTT.

The J gene is TRBJ1-1, the V gene TRBV5-6, with no clear D. V was cut by 2 bases and J by 1 base, with 12 bases left in between. CDR3 length: 15 residues. From germline, CDR1 is SGHDT and CDR2 YYEEEE. This CDR3 reads CASSLTLGENTEAFF. As DNA, the CDR3 is TGTGCCAGCAGCTTAACTCTCGGAGAGAACACTGAAGCTTTCTTT.

This clone appeared a single time. The chain joins TRBV28 to TRBJ2-3, with TRBD2 identical over 11 bases. The CDR3 is 14 residues long. Per the germline V gene, CDR1 is MDHEN and CDR2 is SYDVKM. CDR3 amino acids: CISGTSGRTDTQYF. CDR3 in DNA: TGTATTAGCGGGACTAGCGGTCGCACAGATACGCAGTATTTT.

J is TRBJ2-7 and V is TRBV7-2; TRBD1 matches at 9 bases. The CDR3 runs to 18 residues. V lost 1 base to trimming and J lost 0 bases; unmatched junction nucleotides: 10. Germline V CDR1 and CDR2: SGHTA, FQGNSA. The CDR3 spells CASSLGGTGSHISYEQYF. The CDR3 DNA reads as TGTGCCAGCAGCTTAGGTGGGACAGGGAGTCACATCTCCTACGAGCAGTACTTC.

The chain employs TRBV5-1 and TRBJ2-2, with 9 bases matching TRBD1. CDR1 is SGHRS, CDR2 YFSETQ, per germline. This CDR3 has 17 residues. Unmatched junction bases numbered 12, after V lost 3 bases and J lost 6 bases. CDR3 loop: CASSYEELGQGPGELFF. For the CDR3, the DNA is TGCGCCAGCAGCTATGAAGAATTGGGACAGGGTCCCGGGGAGCTGTTTTTT.

This chain connects TRBV6-5 to TRBJ1-2; TRBD1 matches at 8 bases. The V gene end was trimmed by 2 bases and the J gene end by 7 bases; junction bases not matched to a gene: 3. Looked up from germline, CDR1 is MNHEY and CDR2 is SVGAGI. This CDR3 spans 13 amino acids. In DNA, the CDR3 is TGTGCCAGCAGTTACAGGCAGGGGGCTGGCTACACCTTC. Translation: CASSYRQGAGYTF.

The chain couples TRBV6-1 to TRBJ1-6; TRBD1 might be the D (6 bases). V dropped 8 bases and J dropped 9 bases, with 14 bases sitting between them. CDR1 and CDR2 from the germline V gene are MNHNS and SASEGT. This CDR3 has 13 residues. The CDR3 region is CASSGEMASPLHF. DNA for the CDR3: TGTGCCAGCTCAGGGGAGATGGCTTCACCCCTCCACTTT.

This clone was detected only once. V gene TRBV6-4 combines with J gene TRBJ1-4; D is unresolved. V lost 4 bases and J lost 0, with 3 bases in between. The CDR3 loop spans 13 amino acids. Looked up from germline, CDR1 is MRHNA and CDR2 is SNTAGT. The CDR3, as DNA: TGTGCCAGCAGTGTCGCAACTAATGAAAAACTGTTTTTT. Its translation: CASSVATNEKLFF.

The gene calls are TRBV29-1 and TRBJ2-3; TRBD2 might be the D (5 bases). The germline V gene encodes CDR1 SQVTM and CDR2 ANQGSEA. Between the trimmed V and J ends, which lost 3 bases and 4 bases, there was a span of 14 bases. The CDR3 length is 14 residues. The CDR3 protein is CSVDLGVPADTQYF. For the CDR3, the DNA is TGCAGCGTTGACCTCGGGGTACCCGCAGATACGCAGTATTTT.

In this sample, this clone turned up once. The chain carries TRBV19 and TRBJ2-4; TRBD2 agrees at 8 bases. Unmatched junction bases numbered 12, after V lost 11 bases and J lost 0 bases. The CDR3 sequence is 16 residues long. CDR1 is LNHDA and CDR2 is SQIVND in the germline V gene (reference sequence). Here the CDR3 DNA reads TGTGCCGCCTCGAGCGGGAGCGGGTTAGCCAAAAACATTCAGTACTTC. It encodes CAASSGSGLAKNIQYF.

The chain couples TRBV27 to TRBJ1-5, with D possibly being TRBD1 (6 bases). This CDR3 contains 13 residues. From germline, CDR1 is MNHEY and CDR2 SMNVEV (reference sequence). V gave up 6 bases and J gave up 3 bases, with 9 bases separating them. The CDR3 protein is CASRGGDNQPQHF. The CDR3 nucleotides read TGTGCCAGCAGAGGGGGGGACAATCAGCCCCAGCATTTT.

V gene TRBV6-1 combines with J gene TRBJ1-4, with D unresolved. This CDR3 is built from 12 residues. V lost 4 bases to trimming and J lost 8 bases, with 8 bases between them. Germline CDR1 MNHNS, CDR2 SASEGT. The CDR3 coding sequence is TGTGCCAGCAGTGTACAAGGAGAAAAACTGTTTTTT. Translation gives CASSVQGEKLFF.

This clone has just one count. The chain joins TRBV9 to TRBJ2-2; D is undetermined. The V end was cut by 0 bases, the J end by 5 bases, with 17 bases between. The CDR3 contains 17 residues. Germline CDR1 SGDLS, CDR2 YYNGEE. The CDR3 DNA sequence: TGTGCCAGCAGCGTAGCTACCATGGGCCTATGGACCGGGGAGCTGTTTTTT. Protein: CASSVATMGLWTGELFF.

The chain combines TRBV9 with TRBJ2-7; D is unresolved. Germline V CDR1 and CDR2: SGDLS, YYNGEE. Between the trimmed V and J ends, which lost 4 bases and 3 bases, there was a span of 14 bases. The CDR3 has 14 amino acids. In DNA, the CDR3 is TGTGCCAGCAGCTTTCGCGACGGATACTACGAGCAGTACTTC. Amino acids: CASSFRDGYYEQYF.

This sequence joins TRBV21-1 and TRBJ1-4; TRBD1, as called in the table, went unchecked against the DNA. TRBV21-1 is flagged as a pseudogene. This CDR3 comprises 15 residues. The CDR3 sequence is CASSKHRGFKEKLFF. CDR3 DNA: TGTGCCAGCAGCAAACACAGGGGGTTTAAGGAAAAACTGTTTTTT.

The chain couples TRBV28 to TRBJ2-1, with 8 bases matching TRBD2. Trimming removed 3 bases from V and 4 bases from J; junction bases left unmatched: 8. CDR3 length: 16 residues. Germline V lookup: CDR1 MDHEN, CDR2 SYDVKM. This CDR3 is CASSLPRGGKYNEQFF. The CDR3 nucleotides are TGTGCCAGCAGTTTGCCCCGGGGGGGGAAGTACAATGAGCAGTTCTTC.

The chain has TRBV6-1 and TRBJ2-6; D is ambiguous. Germline V gene lookup returns CDR1 MNHNS and CDR2 SASEGT. V was pared by 3 bases and J by 6 bases, with 9 bases between. This CDR3 comprises 14 residues. DNA of the CDR3: TGTGCCAGCAGTGACGGTAAGGAGGCCAACGTCCTGACTTTC. It encodes CASSDGKEANVLTF.

This chain joins TRBV30 and TRBJ1-2, with 10 bases identical to TRBD1. The V and J ends lost 0 bases and 5 bases, in that order; junction bases with no gene match: 6. The CDR3 has 15 amino acids. CDR1 and CDR2 (germline): GTSNPN, SVGIG (reference sequence). The CDR3 coding sequence is TGTGCCTGGAGTGTAATTAGGACAGGGGGGTATGGCTACACCTTC. It yields the protein CAWSVIRTGGYGYTF.

The CDR3 DNA follows: TGTGCCAGCCACTCGTGGGGGCATCGGTACGAGCAGTACTTC. Its translation: CASHSWGHRYEQYF. The chain carries TRBV6-1 and TRBJ2-7; maybe TRBD1 (6 bases). Germline V CDR1 and CDR2: MNHNS, SASEGT. The V and J ends lost 8 bases and 4 bases respectively, with 18 bases between them. The CDR3 is 14 residues long.

A single count supports this clone. The chain links TRBV5-1 to TRBJ2-5; the D is unclear. The ends were cut back, 0 bases at V and 2 bases at J, with 5 bases in the middle. This CDR3 comprises 13 residues. Germline CDR1 reads SGHRS; CDR2 reads YFSETQ. The CDR3 DNA sequence: TGCGCCAGCAGCTTGGAGACTCAAGAGACCCAGTACTTC. This encodes CASSLETQETQYF.

The chain carries TRBV21-1 and TRBJ2-2; the table's D call, TRBD2, has no DNA check behind it. TRBV21-1 represents a pseudogene. The CDR3 sequence is 15 residues long. In DNA form, the CDR3 reads TGTGCCAGCAGCAATGCGGGAGAGGGTACCGGGGAGCTGTTTTTT. Protein: CASSNAGEGTGELFF.

This chain links TRBV7-2 with TRBJ2-1; 9 nucleotides match TRBD1. The CDR3 has 14 residues. Germline-derived CDR1 and CDR2 are SGHTA and FQGNSA. The V segment lost 4 bases and the J segment 8 bases; nucleotides outside the gene matches: 6. Written as DNA, the CDR3 is TGTGCCAGCAGCTCCCGACAGGGGGAGTATGAGCAGTTCTTC. Amino acids: CASSSRQGEYEQFF.

V and J are TRBV5-1 and TRBJ1-1; 7 nucleotides match TRBD1. Germline lookup yields CDR1 SGHRS and CDR2 YFSETQ. The junction had 7 bases not matched to a gene; V was cut back by 4 bases and J by 1 base. This CDR3 is 15 amino acids long. The CDR3 sequence is CASSNLQGTNTEAFF. The CDR3 DNA follows: TGCGCCAGCAGCAACTTACAGGGGACGAACACTGAAGCTTTCTTT.

The rearrangement links TRBV2 to TRBJ2-3, with D possibly being TRBD2 (6 bases). The CDR3 length is 12 residues. Trimming left V 6 bases short and J 6 bases short, with 10 bases between. Germline V gives CDR1 SNHLY, CDR2 FYNNEI. CDR3 sequence: CASREGRDTQYF. CDR3 DNA sequence: TGTGCCAGCAGGGAGGGACGGGATACGCAGTATTTT.

Only one count was recorded for this clone. This rearrangement joins TRBV6-5 to TRBJ2-5, with D possibly called TRBD1 or TRBD2 (6 bases each). Deletions cut 6 bases from V and 2 bases from J, with 13 bases between. The length of the CDR3 is 14 residues. Germline V gene data show CDR1 as MNHEY and CDR2 as SVGAGI. CDR3 in DNA: TGTGCCAGCAGCCGCGGGACACCTCAAGAGACCCAGTACTTC. Translated, it gives CASSRGTPQETQYF.

This rearrangement joins TRBV6-4 to TRBJ2-3; D perhaps matches TRBD1 (7 bases). Trimming removed 3 bases from V and 1 base from J, with 11 bases in between. The CDR3 consists of 15 residues. Germline V lookup: CDR1 MRHNA, CDR2 SNTAGT. This CDR3 is CASSEGRGGTDTQYF. Written as DNA, the CDR3 is TGTGCCAGCAGTGAAGGCAGGGGGGGCACAGATACGCAGTATTTT.

This chain's CDR3 is CASSLLAGAHEQFF. Here the CDR3 DNA reads TGTGCCAGCAGCTTACTGGCGGGAGCTCATGAGCAGTTCTTC. The J gene is TRBJ2-1, the V gene TRBV7-3, with 7 bases lining up with TRBD2. The ends lost 2 bases at V and 8 bases at J; junction bases unmatched: 6. Germline V gene sequence: CDR1 SGHTA, CDR2 FQGTGA. The CDR3 contains 14 residues.

Comment on this clone: This CDR3 is also generated by other DNA sequences in the sample. The genes are TRBV6-4 and TRBJ2-1; 11 bases match TRBD2. This CDR3 is built from 16 residues. Germline V gene data show CDR1 as MRHNA and CDR2 as SNTAGT. V shed 0 bases and J 3 bases; nucleotides not matched to a gene: 1. CDR3 DNA sequence: TGTGCCAGCAGTGACTCGACTAGCGGGGACTACAATGAGCAGTTCTTC. Its translation: CASSDSTSGDYNEQFF.